Shown below are 30 T cell receptor beta chains from a single sample sequenced in a study of cytomegalovirus exposure and HLA in healthy donors. PCR primers comprised 60 Vbeta and 13 Jbeta primers. Produced via immunoSEQ multiplex PCR; TCRdb's table is partial and in-frame only. This repertoire includes tens of thousands of clones. Sequenced sample: PBMCs. The origin of the receptors is a man aged 50 to 59 in good health and CMV-seronegative.

The V and J genes are TRBV5-1 and TRBJ1-2; D unclear. CDR1 is SGHRS, CDR2 YFSETQ, per germline. V lost 1 base and J 1 base, leaving 17 bases between the germline ends. This CDR3 is built from 17 residues. Here the CDR3 reads CASSLFRVGSDNYGYTF. Here the CDR3 DNA reads TGCGCCAGCAGCTTGTTCCGTGTTGGCTCTGATAACTATGGCTACACCTTC.

The rearrangement uses TRBV15 and TRBJ1-6; D might be TRBD1 (5 bases). V lost 5 bases, J lost 7 bases, and 12 bases lay in between. The germline V gene has CDR1 LNHNV and CDR2 YYDKDF (reference sequence). The CDR3 loop spans 14 amino acids. The CDR3 DNA follows: TGTGCCACCAGCGGAGGGGCATGGAATTCACCCCTCCACTTT. It encodes CATSGGAWNSPLHF.

The chain links TRBV28 to TRBJ2-6; D gene ambiguous. Trimming shortened V by 8 bases and J by 0 bases, and 5 bases separated the two germline ends. This CDR3 region has 13 residues. Germline CDR1 is MDHEN and CDR2 is SYDVKM. As DNA, the CDR3 is TGTGCCAGCCTACCCTCTGGGGCCAACGTCCTGACTTTC. This gives the protein CASLPSGANVLTF.

V is TRBV5-4 and J is TRBJ2-4; 7 bases are a match to TRBD1. This CDR3 has 15 amino acids. V was pared by 4 bases and J by 3 bases, with 7 bases of the junction left unmatched. The germline V gene encodes CDR1 SGHNT and CDR2 YYREEE (reference sequence). CDR3 loop: CASSQYRGVKNIQYF. The CDR3 DNA sequence: TGTGCCAGCAGCCAATACAGGGGAGTCAAAAACATTCAGTACTTC.

This chain uses TRBV9 with TRBJ1-6; D uncertain. Germline values: CDR1 SGDLS, CDR2 YYNGEE. Trimming stripped 4 bases from V and 3 bases from J, with 14 bases between. This CDR3 comprises 16 residues. DNA for the CDR3: TGTGCCAGCAGCAACCGAGAAACCGACTATAATTCACCCCTCCACTTT. This sequence encodes CASSNRETDYNSPLHF.

This rearrangement joins TRBV2 to TRBJ1-5, with a weak D call TRBD1 (5 bases). The CDR3 runs 13 residues. V lost 7 bases, J lost 3 bases, and 10 bases lay in between. CDR1 is SNHLY and CDR2 is FYNNEI in the germline V gene. The CDR3 nucleotides are TGTGCCAGCACCGCAGGGTTCAATCAGCCCCAGCATTTT. Translating gives CASTAGFNQPQHF.

The CDR3 nucleotides are TGTGCCAGCGGACAGGGGGTCTACGAGCAGTACTTC. It encodes CASGQGVYEQYF. The V and J genes are TRBV6-5 and TRBJ2-7, with 10 bases fitting TRBD1. The CDR3 runs 12 residues. After removal of 8 bases from V and 3 bases from J, the junction contained 1 base not matched to a gene. Germline V gene data show CDR1 as MNHEY and CDR2 as SVGAGI.

The chain uses TRBV28 and TRBJ2-1, with 7 bases that match TRBD1. Germline V gene data show CDR1 as MDHEN and CDR2 as SYDVKM. The length of the CDR3 is 15 residues. The CDR3 DNA follows: TGTGCGGCCCCCCCCCGGGACAGAAATTTCAATGAGCAGTTCTTC. It specifies CAAPPRDRNFNEQFF.

This chain links TRBV5-4 with TRBJ1-2; 10 positions agree with TRBD1. CDR1 and CDR2 (germline): SGHNT, YYREEE (reference sequence). J lost 5 bases, V lost 3 bases, and 10 bases had no gene match. The CDR3 has 16 residues. The CDR3 coding sequence is TGTGCCAGCAGCTCCCGACAGGGGGCGGGAAGTTATGGCTACACCTTC. This encodes CASSSRQGAGSYGYTF.

V is TRBV2 and J is TRBJ2-7, with 8 positions matching TRBD2. V dropped 11 bases and J dropped 5; count of bases not matched to a gene: 8. The CDR3 runs to 12 residues. In germline, CDR1 is SNHLY, CDR2 FYNNEI. CDR3: CASASGGDEQYF. The CDR3 DNA follows: TGTGCCTCGGCCAGCGGGGGAGACGAGCAGTACTTC.

The chain couples TRBV28 to TRBJ1-6; D remains ambiguous. The length of the CDR3 is 16 residues. The V gene's germline CDR1 is MDHEN and CDR2 SYDVKM. V shed 5 bases and J shed 6 bases, with 17 bases lying between them. The CDR3: CASSPPEARFNSPLHF. The CDR3 region has the DNA TGTGCCAGCAGTCCCCCCGAAGCTAGGTTTAATTCACCCCTCCACTTT.

The rearrangement joins TRBV18 to TRBJ1-1; D uncertain. Germline V gene sequence: CDR1 KGHSH, CDR2 LQKENI. V was trimmed by 1 base and J by 0 bases, leaving 12 bases between them. The CDR3 is made up of 16 amino acids. CDR3 residues: CASSPQRRAMNTEAFF. The DNA of the CDR3 is TGTGCCAGCTCACCACAACGGAGGGCCATGAACACTGAAGCTTTCTTT.

The chain employs TRBV9 and TRBJ2-3, with 10 nucleotides matching TRBD2. The CDR3 length is 18 residues. Germline V gene lookup returns CDR1 SGDLS and CDR2 YYNGEE. With 0 bases clipped from V and 2 bases from J, the junction kept 9 bases outside the gene matches. The DNA of the CDR3 is TGTGCCAGCAGCGTAGGAGTGTTTAGCGGGGGGATCACAGATACGCAGTATTTT. Translating it yields CASSVGVFSGGITDTQYF.

As regards this clone: At one of its ends the junction is not consistent with the germline gene, which may arise from a read error. This chain joins TRBV5-4 and TRBJ2-1; 7 bases are shared with TRBD1. CDR3 length equals 15 residues. Germline-derived CDR1 and CDR2 are SGHNT and YYREEE (reference sequence). CDR3 nucleotides: TGTGCCAGCCAACAGGGGTTGCTCTCCGACAATGAGCAGTTCTTC. It yields the protein CASQQGLLSDNEQFF.

The V gene is TRBV11-3, the J gene TRBJ1-6; 7 bases are a match to TRBD1. J gave up 7 bases and V 5 bases, and 5 bases lay outside the gene matches. Germline lookup yields CDR1 SGHNT and CDR2 YENEEA. There are 14 residues in the CDR3. CDR3 coding DNA: TGTGCCAGCAGCCAGGGACAGATAAATTCACCCCTCCACTTT. It is translated as CASSQGQINSPLHF.

This sequence joins TRBV6-5 and TRBJ1-4; TRBD1 agrees at 9 bases. Germline V gene sequence: CDR1 MNHEY, CDR2 SVGAGI. The V gene end was trimmed by 7 bases and the J gene end by 4 bases; junction bases not matched to a gene: 7. CDR3 length: 15 residues. The CDR3 coding sequence is TGTGCCAGCAAAACCCGACAGGGGGGTAATGAAAAACTGTTTTTT. Its translation is CASKTRQGGNEKLFF.

V gene TRBV28 combines with J gene TRBJ2-5; D might be TRBD2 (6 bases). Germline CDR1 and CDR2: MDHEN and SYDVKM. The V end lost 2 bases, the J end lost 2 bases, and 12 bases lay between the germline ends. CDR3 size: 15 residues. The CDR3 spells CASSLPSGLQETQYF. The CDR3 coding sequence is TGTGCCAGCAGTTTACCCTCCGGACTACAAGAGACCCAGTACTTC.

The chain carries TRBV28 and TRBJ2-7, with D perhaps TRBD1 (6 bases). The CDR3 length is 13 residues. Germline V gene lookup returns CDR1 MDHEN and CDR2 SYDVKM. The V end was cut by 6 bases, the J end by 3 bases, with 12 bases between. The chain's CDR3 is CASRAGQFYEQYF. CDR3 nucleotide sequence: TGTGCCAGCAGGGCCGGACAGTTCTACGAGCAGTACTTC. Combining the CDR3 with reference TRBV28 and TRBJ2-7 gives the whole variable domain DVKVTQSSRYLVKRTGEKVFLECVQDMDHENMFWYRQDPGLGLRLIYFSYDVKMKEKGDIPEGYSVSREKKERFSLILESASTNQTSMYLCASRAGQFYEQYFGPGTRLTVT.

This chain links TRBV7-5 with TRBJ2-1; TRBD2, the table's D call, was not compared with the DNA. TRBV7-5 corresponds to a pseudogene. The CDR3 has 20 amino acids. CDR3 coding DNA: TGTGCCAGAAGCTTAGCGCTAGACGGGGGGGGATCGAGCTCCTACAATGAGCAGTTCTTC. Its translation is CARSLALDGGGSSSYNEQFF.

The chain joins TRBV5-4 to TRBJ1-1, with a tentative D call TRBD1 (5 bases). The CDR3 has 14 amino acids. Germline V gene lookup returns CDR1 SGHNT and CDR2 YYREEE (reference sequence). The V gene lost 4 bases and the J gene lost 0 bases, with 10 bases spanning the gap. The CDR3 coding sequence is TGTGCCAGCAGCCCCCCGGGGGTGAACACTGAAGCTTTCTTT. This gives the protein CASSPPGVNTEAFF. Drawing the rest from reference TRBV5-4 and TRBJ1-1, the complete variable domain is ETGVTQSPTHLIKTRGQQVTLRCSSQSGHNTVSWYQQALGQGPQFIFQYYREEENGRGNFPPRFSGLQFPNYSSELNVNALELDDSALYLCASSPPGVNTEAFFGQGTRLTVV.

As DNA, the CDR3 is TGTGCCAGCAGCTTATTTCCTAGCTCGAACACCGGGGAGCTGTTTTTT. It yields the protein CASSLFPSSNTGELFF. V and J are TRBV7-3 and TRBJ2-2; D is possibly TRBD2 (5 bases). This CDR3 comprises 16 residues. The ends were cut back, 2 bases at V and 0 bases at J, with 10 bases in the middle. Per germline, CDR1 SGHTA and CDR2 FQGTGA.

The chain employs TRBV27 and TRBJ1-6; D perhaps matches TRBD1 (5 bases). The CDR3 consists of 14 residues. Trimming stripped 6 bases from V and 8 bases from J, with 14 bases between. Germline V gene lookup returns CDR1 MNHEY and CDR2 SMNVEV (reference sequence). The CDR3 region has the DNA TGTGCCAGCAGCCCAGGGTATTTTGATTCACCCCTCCACTTT. Encoded protein: CASSPGYFDSPLHF.

The chain combines TRBV6-5 with TRBJ2-7, with a possible D match to TRBD1 (5 bases). Trimming pared 4 bases from V and 5 bases from J, leaving 12 bases between. The CDR3 totals 13 residues. Germline CDR1 reads MNHEY; CDR2 reads SVGAGI. This chain's CDR3 is CASSWQGRNEQYF. DNA of the CDR3: TGTGCCAGCAGTTGGCAGGGCAGGAACGAGCAGTACTTC.

The chain is built from TRBV19 and TRBJ1-6, with no clear D. Trimming removed 3 bases from V and 3 bases from J, with 12 bases in between. Germline-derived CDR1 and CDR2 are LNHDA and SQIVND (reference sequence). The CDR3 length is 16 residues. CDR3: CASSMGNGFYNSPLHF. The CDR3 DNA reads TGTGCCAGTAGTATGGGCAACGGATTCTATAATTCACCCCTCCACTTT.

V gene TRBV27 combines with J gene TRBJ1-1, with D perhaps matching TRBD1 (6 bases). The CDR3 runs to 14 residues. CDR1 and CDR2 (germline): MNHEY, SMNVEV (reference sequence). Trimming cost V 2 bases and J 5 bases, with 12 bases left between them. The CDR3 protein is CASSLRKQGTEAFF. DNA of the CDR3: TGTGCCAGCAGTTTACGCAAACAGGGAACTGAAGCTTTCTTT.

The chain employs TRBV6-5 and TRBJ2-5, with a weak D call TRBD1 (6 bases). This CDR3 spans 13 amino acids. Germline values: CDR1 MNHEY, CDR2 SVGAGI. Trimming took 6 bases from V and 3 from J, leaving 11 bases between them. CDR3 DNA: TGTGCCAGCAGGGATACAGGGAAAGAGACCCAGTACTTC. It is translated as CASRDTGKETQYF.

The V and J genes are TRBV11-2 and TRBJ2-1; a possible D gene is TRBD1 (6 bases). Per germline, CDR1 SGHAT and CDR2 FQNNGV. V lost 7 bases and J lost 5, with 21 bases in between. The CDR3 runs 16 residues. The CDR3 DNA is TGTGCCAGCACCCCAGTCTATCCGGACAGAAACAATGAGCAGTTCTTC. Translating it yields CASTPVYPDRNNEQFF.

This chain connects TRBV30 to TRBJ2-7; 7 bases agree with TRBD2. CDR3 length equals 16 residues. Germline values: CDR1 GTSNPN, CDR2 SVGIG (reference sequence). The trim removed 1 base at V and 3 bases at J, leaving 12 bases unmatched. The CDR3 protein is CAWSEFVWGGNYEQYF. Here the CDR3 DNA reads TGTGCCTGGAGTGAGTTCGTTTGGGGGGGGAACTACGAGCAGTACTTC.

The rearrangement uses TRBV18 and TRBJ2-7; TRBD1 is a possible D gene (6 bases). The germline V gene has CDR1 KGHSH and CDR2 LQKENI. The CDR3 is made up of 14 amino acids. Trimming shortened V by 5 bases and J by 3 bases, and 14 bases separated the two germline ends. This CDR3 is CASSRTAQFYEQYF. The CDR3, as DNA: TGTGCCAGCTCAAGGACAGCCCAGTTCTACGAGCAGTACTTC.

The gene calls are TRBV6-5 and TRBJ1-2; 9 bases agree with TRBD1. Germline V gene lookup returns CDR1 MNHEY and CDR2 SVGAGI. Unmatched junction bases numbered 2, after V lost 2 bases and J lost 4 bases. This CDR3 is 14 amino acids long. DNA for the CDR3: TGTGCCAGCAGTTACGACAGGGGGACCTATGGCTACACCTTC. Translating gives CASSYDRGTYGYTF.